This TCR beta chain was sequenced for a study of patients and donors after allogeneic stem cell transplantation. The CDR3 has 15 residues. V was pared by 6 bases and J by 8 bases, with 22 bases between. The germline gives CDR1 MNHEY, CDR2 SMNVEV (reference sequence). This clonotype was seen a handful of times. Using its own MiXCR run on the RT-PCR reads, TCRdb lists one record per CDR3 protein. There are hundreds of thousands of distinct CDR3 sequences in the sample; 15% to 20% occur only once, and around 7.2% lies in the top ten. This TCR came from a human donor who was either an allogeneic HSCT recipient or a stem cell or donor lymphocyte infusion donor (not recorded which). It is not recorded whose cells these are; they may come from a transplant donor. The rearrangement links TRBV27 to TRBJ1-2; no clear D gene. The sequenced sample was blood, either unsorted or a sorted T cell fraction (not recorded which). This CDR3 is CASRSSAGVTGGYTF. The CDR3 coding sequence is TGTGCCAGCAGAAGTTCCGCCGGGGTTACGGGGGGCTACACCTTC.